This is a list of T cell receptor beta chains from one sample in a study of blood T cells in healthy people across ages. TCRdb called the 5' RACE reads again in MiXCR, with one record for every CDR3 protein. This sample carries about 970,000 distinct CDR3 sequences, approximately 50% of them seen once, and the ten largest clones take about a fifth. Sequenced material: blood. These receptors all stem from a woman aged 60-75 years in good health. The CDR3 runs from the conserved cysteine through the conserved F or W. D genes are given only for firm matches. The size entry is marked missing in some rows and otherwise reads once, few, many or a size class.

d_call | clone_size | j_call | cdr3_length | v_call | cdr3_aa | cdr3_nt
NA | NA | TRBJ1-5 | 16 | TRBV7-2 | CASRARTGMWDQPQHF | TGTGCCAGTAGGGCCCGTACAGGGATGTGGGATCAGCCCCAGCATTTT
NA | NA | TRBJ2-4 | 14 | TRBV9 | CASSAGRTQNIQYF | TGTGCCAGCAGCGCAGGACGGACACAAAACATTCAGTACTTC
NA | many | TRBJ2-7 | 15 | TRBV7-9 | CASSFGPERTHEQYF | TGTGCCAGCAGCTTTGGGCCCGAGAGGACACACGAGCAGTACTTC
NA | NA | TRBJ2-3 | 12 | TRBV20-1 | CSAREGQDTQYF | TGCAGTGCTAGAGAAGGTCAAGATACGCAGTATTTT
NA | NA | TRBJ2-5 | 10 | TRBV30 | CAWGKETQYF | TGTGCCTGGGGAAAGGAGACCCAGTACTTC
NA | NA | TRBJ2-1 | 16 | TRBV3-1 | CASSQDPVSSYNEQFF | TGTGCCAGCAGCCAAGATCCCGTGAGCTCCTACAATGAGCAGTTCTTC
TRBD2 | NA | TRBJ2-1 | 15 | TRBV7-2 | CASSLGAGRYNEQFF | TGTGCCAGCAGCTTAGGAGCGGGACGATACAATGAGCAGTTCTTC
NA | NA | TRBJ2-5 | 13 | TRBV20-1 | CSARGLGTETQYF | TGCAGTGCTAGAGGTCTCGGAACGGAGACCCAGTACTTC
TRBD1 | few | TRBJ2-6 | 16 | TRBV28 | CASRRQGFSGANVLTF | TGTGCCAGCAGGCGACAGGGGTTCTCTGGGGCCAACGTCCTGACTTTC
TRBD2 | NA | TRBJ2-5 | 17 | TRBV18 | CASSPWTSGRAQETQYF | TGTGCCAGCTCACCATGGACTAGCGGGAGGGCCCAAGAGACCCAGTACTTC
NA | many | TRBJ1-2 | 13 | TRBV10-3 | CAISEEGLYGYTF | TGTGCCATCAGTGAAGAGGGGCTCTATGGCTACACCTTC
TRBD2 | NA | TRBJ2-3 | 13 | TRBV12-3/TRBV12-4 | CASQTGRADTQYF | TGTGCCAGCCAGACGGGGAGGGCAGATACGCAGTATTTT
TRBD1 | NA | TRBJ2-5 | 14 | TRBV20-1 | CSARQGAGQETQYF | TGCAGTGCTAGACAGGGGGCAGGGCAAGAGACCCAGTACTTC
TRBD1 | few | TRBJ1-5 | 15 | TRBV20-1 | CSAREGQGANQPQHF | TGCAGTGCTAGAGAGGGACAGGGGGCCAATCAGCCCCAGCATTTT
NA | few | TRBJ2-1 | 15 | TRBV24-1 | CATSDLKGRYNEQFF | TGTGCCACCAGTGATTTGAAGGGCAGATACAATGAGCAGTTCTTC
NA | once | TRBJ2-1 | 17 | TRBV4-1 | CASSQDSQISSYNEQFF | TGCGCCAGCAGCCAAGATAGCCAGATCTCGTCCTACAATGAGCAGTTCTTC
NA | once | TRBJ1-1 | 10 | TRBV4-1 | CASMDTEAFF | TGCGCCAGCATGGACACTGAAGCTTTCTTT